This note documents a single TCR beta chain sequence. Its target is unknown. A modified ARM-PCR protocol with three rounds of nested PCR amplified TCRbeta. TCRdb analysed the multiplex PCR reads with MiXCR anew, one entry per CDR3 protein. Found here are roughly 74,000 distinct CDR3 sequences, approximately 82% of them singletons; the top ten hold approximately 40%. The data derive from a study of tumor and adjacent non-tumor tissue in lung cancer. No cell sorting was done before RNA was extracted from the tissue. The normal lung tissue was taken more than 3 cm from the tumor edge. Study conclusions and caveats: TCR diversity was significantly greater in tumor than normal lung tissue. Tumor repertoires had a smaller top 100 clone share than normal lung.

This TCR came from a man between 65 and 79 years old with non-small cell lung cancer. The sequenced sample consisted of distant non-tumor lung tissue.

The CDR3 spells CSATGFSGRGRTTRDEQFF. CDR3 DNA: TGCAGTGCTACGGGTTTTAGCGGGAGGGGAAGGACCACAAGGGATGAGCAGTTCTTC. The gene calls are TRBV20-1 and TRBJ2-1; TRBD2 aligns across 11 bases. With 4 bases clipped from V and 8 bases from J, the junction kept 22 bases outside the gene matches. Germline CDR1 reads DFQATT; CDR2 reads SNEGSKA (reference sequence). The CDR3 is made up of 19 amino acids.